Presented here are 18 T cell receptor beta chains from one specimen sequenced in a study of beta chain features in type 1 diabetes (dated by TCRdb to 2016 to 2019). Preparation of the library involved the immunoSEQ multiplex PCR assay. The entire amount of isolated RNA was reverse transcribed using the High Capacity cDNA Reverse Transcription Kit, so the sequenced TCRB transcripts were expressed ones. This immuneACCESS table, as held by TCRdb, lists in-frame sequences with V and J called but not all clones. Of the missing ones, under half trace to an unresolved V gene in checked studies; the others have no known cause. Counted in this sample were roughly 450,000 clones; about 10% of them appeared once. In total, the top ten clones hold approximately 0.05% of the sample. The specimen was naive CD4+ T cells from blood. The cell subset or site label corresponds to: true naive CD4+ T cells. All receptors come from a woman under 30 in good health.

CDR3 sequence: CSVGLTGGKEETQYF. The CDR3 nucleotides are TGCAGCGTTGGGTTAACAGGAGGAAAAGAAGAGACCCAGTACTTC. The chain carries TRBV29-1 and TRBJ2-5; D is perhaps TRBD1 or TRBD2 (5 bases each). V was clipped by 4 bases and J by 3 bases, with 18 bases between them. CDR3 length equals 15 residues. From germline, CDR1 is SQVTM and CDR2 ANQGSEA.

The J gene is TRBJ2-7, the V gene TRBV7-2; no clear D gene. Trimming took off 0 bases at V and 4 bases at J, with 7 bases between the two ends. From germline, CDR1 is SGHTA and CDR2 FQGNSA. The CDR3 length is 13 residues. Here the CDR3 reads CASSLALLYEQYF. Written as DNA, the CDR3 is TGTGCCAGCAGCTTAGCCCTCCTATACGAGCAGTACTTC. Variable domain in full (rest from reference TRBV7-2 and TRBJ2-7): GAGVSQSPSNKVTEKGKDVELRCDPISGHTALYWYRQSLGQGLEFLIYFQGNSAPDKSGLPSDRFSAERTGGSVSTLTIQRTQQEDSAVYLCASSLALLYEQYFGPGTRLTVT.

This clone was seen many times. CDR3: CSVSHPTNTEAFF. The CDR3 bases are TGCAGCGTCTCACATCCTACGAACACTGAAGCTTTCTTT. The chain combines TRBV29-1 with TRBJ1-1, with D uncertain. The length of the CDR3 is 13 residues. Trimming left V 6 bases short and J 1 base short, with 12 bases between. Germline V gene sequence: CDR1 SQVTM, CDR2 ANQGSEA.

V and J are TRBV29-1 and TRBJ2-3, with a weak D call TRBD1 (5 bases). V was trimmed by 5 bases and J by 5 bases, leaving 17 bases between them. The germline V gene has CDR1 SQVTM and CDR2 ANQGSEA. The CDR3 extends over 14 amino acids. The CDR3 sequence: CSVQGSPQGDTQYF. The CDR3 DNA sequence: TGCAGCGTTCAGGGATCTCCCCAAGGAGATACGCAGTATTTT.

The V gene is TRBV18, the J gene TRBJ2-7; perhaps TRBD2 as D (5 bases). Germline V lookup: CDR1 KGHSH, CDR2 LQKENI. V was pared by 1 base and J by 7 bases, with 11 bases between. CDR3 length equals 13 residues. The CDR3 DNA reads as TGTGCCAGCTCACCACTGGTTGGGGAGGAGCAGTACTTC. Protein sequence: CASSPLVGEEQYF.

This clone showed up just a few times. The chain combines TRBV9 with TRBJ2-1, with 8 bases lining up with TRBD2. Trimming cost V 0 bases and J 0 bases; bases outside gene matches: 5. The germline V gene has CDR1 SGDLS and CDR2 YYNGEE. The CDR3 has 17 residues. Here the CDR3 DNA reads TGTGCCAGCAGCGTAGGAGGCGGGAGGAGCTCCTACAATGAGCAGTTCTTC. This sequence encodes CASSVGGGRSSYNEQFF.

The chain joins TRBV7-6 to TRBJ2-7; 7 bases match TRBD1. Germline V gives CDR1 SGHVS, CDR2 FNYEAQ. The CDR3 totals 13 residues. J lost 7 bases, V lost 1 base, and 4 bases had no gene match. The CDR3 protein is CASSLVGGGEQYF. In DNA, the CDR3 is TGTGCCAGCAGCTTAGTAGGGGGCGGGGAGCAGTACTTC. The complete variable domain, with remaining parts taken from reference TRBV7-6 and TRBJ2-7, reads GAGVSQSPRYKVTKRGQDVALRCDPISGHVSLYWYRQALGQGPEFLTYFNYEAQQDKSGLPNDRFSAERPEGSISTLTIQRTEQRDSAMYRCASSLVGGGEQYFGPGTRLTVT.

The chain couples TRBV5-1 to TRBJ2-3; either TRBD1 or TRBD2 may fit D (5 bases each). This CDR3 is built from 17 residues. Germline assignment: CDR1 SGHRS and CDR2 YFSETQ. Trimming shortened V by 0 bases and J by 0 bases, and 14 bases separated the two germline ends. The CDR3 region has the DNA TGCGCCAGCAGCTTGGGTGGGGACCCACCGAGCACAGATACGCAGTATTTT. Protein: CASSLGGDPPSTDTQYF.

The rearrangement uses TRBV25-1 and TRBJ1-2; a weak D match, TRBD1 (6 bases). Per the germline V gene, CDR1 is MGHDK and CDR2 is SYGVNS. CDR3 length: 14 amino acids. The V gene lost 0 bases and the J gene lost 8 bases, with 13 bases spanning the gap. The CDR3 spells CASSEYGGAYGYTF. The CDR3, as DNA: TGTGCCAGCAGTGAATATGGGGGGGCCTACGGCTACACCTTC.

This clone was seen a few times. The chain carries TRBV7-2 and TRBJ1-1; D is unresolved. The CDR3 totals 15 residues. Trimming stripped 5 bases from V and 1 base from J, with 14 bases between. Germline V gene lookup returns CDR1 SGHTA and CDR2 FQGNSA. CDR3 nucleotides: TGTGCCAGCAGCCTAACTGAAACTTCGAACACTGAAGCTTTCTTT. It encodes CASSLTETSNTEAFF.

V usage is TRBV7-9 and J usage is TRBJ2-3; TRBD1 agrees at 9 bases. The CDR3 length is 16 residues. CDR1 is SEHNR and CDR2 is FQNEAQ in the germline V gene (reference sequence). V shed 3 bases, J shed 2 bases, and the junction held 6 bases outside the gene matches. CDR3 DNA: TGTGCCAGCAGCTTGGAGACAGGGGGAATCACAGATACGCAGTATTTT. It specifies CASSLETGGITDTQYF.

The chain links TRBV18 to TRBJ2-2; 9 bases are a match to TRBD2. This CDR3 is built from 15 residues. Per the germline V gene, CDR1 is KGHSH and CDR2 is LQKENI. V lost 3 bases to trimming and J lost 1 base; unmatched junction nucleotides: 0. Here the CDR3 reads CASSPTSGNTGELFF. In DNA, the CDR3 is TGTGCCAGCTCACCGACTAGCGGGAACACCGGGGAGCTGTTTTTT.

This rearrangement joins TRBV19 to TRBJ1-1, with D tentatively TRBD1 (6 bases). Trimming took off 4 bases at V and 8 bases at J, with 14 bases between the two ends. The CDR3 has 13 amino acids. Per the germline V gene, CDR1 is LNHDA and CDR2 is SQIVND (reference sequence). The DNA for the CDR3 is TGTGCCAGTAGTACCAGTGACAGGCAGGAAGCTTTCTTT. It yields the protein CASSTSDRQEAFF.

Regarding this clone: The same CDR3 is also encoded by other DNA sequences in this sample. The gene calls are TRBV7-9 and TRBJ2-7, with 7 bases lining up with TRBD1. Germline lookup yields CDR1 SEHNR and CDR2 FQNEAQ (reference sequence). Trimming at V came to 3 bases and at J to 6 bases, leaving 2 bases not matched to a gene. This CDR3 has 12 residues. This chain's CDR3 is CASSLAGGEQYV. CDR3 in DNA: TGTGCCAGCAGCTTGGCAGGGGGCGAGCAGTACGTC.

The chain combines TRBV9 with TRBJ2-1; 8 nucleotides match TRBD1. The V gene end was trimmed by 3 bases and the J gene end by 2 bases; junction bases not matched to a gene: 13. The CDR3 spans 18 residues. The V gene's germline CDR1 is SGDLS and CDR2 YYNGEE. The CDR3: CASSARKIGQGAYNEQFF. The CDR3 coding sequence is TGTGCCAGCAGCGCCCGCAAAATAGGACAGGGAGCCTACAATGAGCAGTTCTTC.

This chain joins TRBV5-8 and TRBJ1-4, with no clear D. Germline V gives CDR1 SGHTS, CDR2 YDEGEE. V was clipped by 0 bases and J by 8 bases, with 11 bases between them. The CDR3 is made up of 14 amino acids. For the CDR3, the DNA is TGTGCCAGCAGCTTGGTCGTAGGTGGGGAAAAACTGTTTTTT. It yields the protein CASSLVVGGEKLFF.

In this sample, this clone turned up a few times. The chain is built from TRBV4-3 and TRBJ1-5; no clear D. The CDR3 has 15 amino acids. Trimming stripped 0 bases from V and 3 bases from J, with 9 bases between. The germline V gene has CDR1 LGHNA and CDR2 YSLEER. The CDR3 is CASSQDRLNNQPQHF. CDR3 DNA: TGCGCCAGCAGCCAAGACAGATTGAACAATCAGCCCCAGCATTTT.

This clone appeared a few times. The chain couples TRBV29-1 to TRBJ2-1, with TRBD1 as a possible D gene (6 bases). CDR1 SQVTM and CDR2 ANQGSEA come from the germline V gene. The CDR3 sequence is 15 residues long. Trimming cost V 5 bases and J 4 bases, with 18 bases left between them. CDR3 bases: TGCAGCGTTTCCAGGGGCCAGGGGCCATACAATGAGCAGTTCTTC. Translating it yields CSVSRGQGPYNEQFF.